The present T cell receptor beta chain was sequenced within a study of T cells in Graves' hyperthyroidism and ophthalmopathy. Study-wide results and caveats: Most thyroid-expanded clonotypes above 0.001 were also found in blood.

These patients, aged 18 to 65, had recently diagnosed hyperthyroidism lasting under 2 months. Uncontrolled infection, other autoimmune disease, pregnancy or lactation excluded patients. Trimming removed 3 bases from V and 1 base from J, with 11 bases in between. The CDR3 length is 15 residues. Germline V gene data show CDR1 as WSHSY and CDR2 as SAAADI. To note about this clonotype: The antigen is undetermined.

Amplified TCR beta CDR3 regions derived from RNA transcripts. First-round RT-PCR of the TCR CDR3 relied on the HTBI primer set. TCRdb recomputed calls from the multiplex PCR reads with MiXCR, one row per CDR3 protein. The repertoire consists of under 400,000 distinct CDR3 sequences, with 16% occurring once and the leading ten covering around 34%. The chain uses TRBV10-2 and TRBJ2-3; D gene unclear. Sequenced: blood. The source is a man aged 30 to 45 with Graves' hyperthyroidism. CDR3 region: CASSDLGKGTDTQYF. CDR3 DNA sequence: TGCGCCAGCAGTGATCTAGGGAAGGGCACAGATACGCAGTATTTT.